A selection of T cell receptor beta chains follows, all from one sample in a study of shared clonotypes between healthy human individuals. Generated by immunoSEQ multiplex PCR, the TCRdb table keeps only in-frame clones and is missing some. This table has millions of clones, over 85% appearing once. Sequencing was carried out using naive CD4+ T cells sorted from blood. All receptors derive from a man between 18 and 35 years old in good health. Both conserved end residues are part of each CDR3. A D gene is named only where the DNA matches it firmly. Part of the rows lack a size; the others show once, few, many or a class for expanded clones.

j_gene: TRBJ2-7
v_gene: TRBV29-1
d_gene: .
abundance: .
CDR3aa: CSVERDYEQYF
CDR3nt: TGCAGCGTTGAACGGGACTACGAGCAGTACTTC

j_gene: TRBJ2-7
v_gene: TRBV18
d_gene: .
abundance: .
CDR3aa: CASSPSLVTDEQYF
CDR3nt: TGTGCCAGCTCACCGTCGTTAGTTACCGACGAGCAGTACTTC

j_gene: TRBJ1-3
v_gene: TRBV6-5
d_gene: TRBD1
abundance: .
CDR3aa: CASTRDSGNTIYF
CDR3nt: TGTGCCAGCACGCGGGACAGTGGAAACACCATATATTTT

j_gene: TRBJ1-2
v_gene: TRBV5-4
d_gene: .
abundance: .
CDR3aa: CASSLSQGSMYGYTF
CDR3nt: TGTGCCAGCAGCTTGAGTCAGGGGTCGATGTATGGCTACACCTTC

j_gene: TRBJ2-7
v_gene: TRBV10-3
d_gene: .
abundance: .
CDR3aa: CAISDKATYEQYF
CDR3nt: TGTGCCATCAGTGACAAGGCGACCTACGAGCAGTACTTC

j_gene: TRBJ1-6
v_gene: TRBV5-1
d_gene: .
abundance: .
CDR3aa: CASSLQIPNSPLHF
CDR3nt: TGCGCCAGCAGCTTGCAAATACCTAATTCACCCCTCCACTTT

j_gene: TRBJ2-2
v_gene: TRBV7-8
d_gene: .
abundance: few
CDR3aa: CASSLGGPNTGELFF
CDR3nt: TGTGCCAGCAGCTTAGGTGGGCCGAACACCGGGGAGCTGTTTTTT

j_gene: TRBJ1-4
v_gene: TRBV5-1
d_gene: TRBD1
abundance: .
CDR3aa: CASSPLDREGEKLFF
CDR3nt: TGCGCCAGCAGCCCGCTAGACAGGGAGGGTGAAAAACTGTTTTTT

j_gene: TRBJ2-1
v_gene: TRBV29-1
d_gene: .
abundance: .
CDR3aa: CSVEVGRYNEQFF
CDR3nt: TGCAGCGTTGAGGTAGGGCGTTACAATGAGCAGTTCTTC

j_gene: TRBJ1-3
v_gene: TRBV10-3
d_gene: .
abundance: .
CDR3aa: CAISESPVRWSSGNTIYF
CDR3nt: TGTGCCATCAGTGAGTCGCCAGTCCGTTGGAGCTCTGGAAACACCATATATTTT

j_gene: TRBJ1-4
v_gene: TRBV7-8
d_gene: TRBD1
abundance: .
CDR3aa: CASRRTGTTGNEKLFF
CDR3nt: TGTGCCAGCAGGAGGACAGGGACGACGGGTAATGAAAAACTGTTTTTT

j_gene: TRBJ2-3
v_gene: TRBV9
d_gene: TRBD2
abundance: .
CDR3aa: CASSAGLAGVGTDTQYF
CDR3nt: TGTGCCAGCAGCGCCGGACTAGCGGGAGTCGGAACAGATACGCAGTATTTT

j_gene: TRBJ1-1
v_gene: TRBV6-4
d_gene: .
abundance: .
CDR3aa: CASSERANTEAFF
CDR3nt: TGTGCCAGCAGTGAGCGGGCGAACACTGAAGCTTTCTTT

j_gene: TRBJ2-6
v_gene: TRBV4-3
d_gene: TRBD1
abundance: few
CDR3aa: CASSQEQGAGGANVLTF
CDR3nt: TGCGCCAGCAGCCAGGAACAGGGGGCAGGTGGGGCCAACGTCCTGACTTTC

j_gene: TRBJ1-2
v_gene: TRBV6-5
d_gene: TRBD1
abundance: .
CDR3aa: CASRPGQVPYGYTF
CDR3nt: TGTGCCAGCAGACCGGGACAGGTTCCCTATGGCTACACCTTC

j_gene: TRBJ1-3
v_gene: TRBV4-1
d_gene: TRBD1
abundance: once
CDR3aa: CASSQTGVSGNTIYF
CDR3nt: TGCGCCAGCAGCCAAACAGGGGTCTCTGGAAACACCATATATTTT

j_gene: TRBJ2-2
v_gene: TRBV9
d_gene: .
abundance: .
CDR3aa: CASSVGPNTGELFF
CDR3nt: TGTGCCAGCAGCGTCGGCCCGAACACCGGGGAGCTGTTTTTT

j_gene: TRBJ2-1
v_gene: TRBV19
d_gene: TRBD2
abundance: .
CDR3aa: CASIPAGGPYNEQFF
CDR3nt: TGTGCCAGTATTCCAGCGGGAGGGCCCTACAATGAGCAGTTCTTC

j_gene: TRBJ1-6
v_gene: TRBV2
d_gene: TRBD1
abundance: .
CDR3aa: CATRTGGGSPLHF
CDR3nt: TGTGCCACTAGGACAGGGGGCGGTTCACCCCTCCACTTT

j_gene: TRBJ2-3
v_gene: TRBV4-3
d_gene: .
abundance: .
CDR3aa: CASSQGLPERGDTQYF
CDR3nt: TGCGCCAGCAGCCAAGGTCTCCCCGAACGGGGAGATACGCAGTATTTT

j_gene: TRBJ1-3
v_gene: TRBV10-3
d_gene: .
abundance: .
CDR3aa: CAISESTQGRNTIYF
CDR3nt: TGTGCCATCAGTGAGTCGACTCAGGGTCGGAACACCATATATTTT

j_gene: TRBJ2-7
v_gene: TRBV6-6
d_gene: .
abundance: .
CDR3aa: CASSSQTWEQYF
CDR3nt: TGTGCCAGCAGTTCCCAAACCTGGGAGCAGTACTTC

j_gene: TRBJ1-3
v_gene: TRBV9
d_gene: TRBD1
abundance: .
CDR3aa: CASSVEPDRAGLTIYF
CDR3nt: TGTGCCAGCAGCGTAGAACCCGACAGGGCTGGGTTAACCATATATTTT

j_gene: TRBJ1-1
v_gene: TRBV21-1
d_gene: .
abundance: .
CDR3aa: CAILDGRNTEAFF
CDR3nt: TGTGCCATTTTGGACGGCCGAAACACTGAAGCTTTCTTT

j_gene: TRBJ1-2
v_gene: TRBV2
d_gene: .
abundance: .
CDR3aa: CASSDMEGYGYTF
CDR3nt: TGTGCCAGCAGTGATATGGAGGGCTATGGCTACACCTTC

j_gene: TRBJ2-7
v_gene: TRBV5-1
d_gene: .
abundance: .
CDR3aa: CASSLDAGSSYEQYF
CDR3nt: TGCGCCAGCAGCTTGGATGCGGGATCCTCCTACGAGCAGTACTTC

j_gene: TRBJ2-3
v_gene: TRBV2
d_gene: TRBD2
abundance: .
CDR3aa: CASSGLAGGRRVTDTQYF
CDR3nt: TGTGCCAGCAGTGGACTAGCGGGGGGGAGGAGGGTCACAGATACGCAGTATTTT

j_gene: TRBJ1-3
v_gene: TRBV27
d_gene: .
abundance: .
CDR3aa: CASSLVQGGNTIYF
CDR3nt: TGTGCCAGCAGTTTGGTACAGGGAGGAAACACCATATATTTT

j_gene: TRBJ1-2
v_gene: TRBV10-2
d_gene: .
abundance: .
CDR3aa: CASSEDAQGYGYTF
CDR3nt: TGCGCCAGCAGTGAGGACGCACAGGGCTATGGCTACACCTTC

j_gene: TRBJ1-2
v_gene: TRBV10-3
d_gene: .
abundance: .
CDR3aa: CAISEVTGTYGYTF
CDR3nt: TGTGCCATCAGTGAGGTGACAGGAACCTATGGCTACACCTTC

j_gene: TRBJ2-5
v_gene: TRBV9
d_gene: TRBD2
abundance: .
CDR3aa: CASSVASLGGAGETQYF
CDR3nt: TGTGCCAGCAGCGTAGCTAGCCTCGGGGGGGCCGGGGAGACCCAGTACTTC

j_gene: TRBJ2-1
v_gene: TRBV27
d_gene: .
abundance: .
CDR3aa: CASSFMGFPYNEQFF
CDR3nt: TGTGCCAGCAGTTTCATGGGATTCCCCTACAATGAGCAGTTCTTC

j_gene: TRBJ2-7
v_gene: TRBV2
d_gene: TRBD2
abundance: .
CDR3aa: CASSELAGANEQYF
CDR3nt: TGTGCCAGCAGTGAGCTAGCGGGGGCAAACGAGCAGTACTTC

j_gene: TRBJ2-2
v_gene: TRBV10-1
d_gene: .
abundance: .
CDR3aa: CASSESITNTGELFF
CDR3nt: TGCGCCAGCAGTGAGTCGATCACTAACACCGGGGAGCTGTTTTTT

j_gene: TRBJ1-4
v_gene: TRBV5-1
d_gene: TRBD1
abundance: .
CDR3aa: CASSSTGDPTNEKLFF
CDR3nt: TGCGCCAGCAGCTCGACAGGGGATCCCACTAATGAAAAACTGTTTTTT

j_gene: TRBJ1-1
v_gene: TRBV7-2
d_gene: .
abundance: .
CDR3aa: CASSLAGMVAEAFF
CDR3nt: TGTGCCAGCAGCTTAGCAGGGATGGTAGCTGAAGCTTTCTTT

j_gene: TRBJ2-1
v_gene: TRBV28
d_gene: TRBD2
abundance: .
CDR3aa: CASSPPSGGGNEQFF
CDR3nt: TGTGCCAGCAGTCCGCCTTCGGGAGGGGGGAATGAGCAGTTCTTC

j_gene: TRBJ1-5
v_gene: TRBV30
d_gene: .
abundance: .
CDR3aa: CACQALDNQPQHF
CDR3nt: TGTGCCTGCCAGGCCTTAGACAATCAGCCCCAGCATTTT

j_gene: TRBJ1-1
v_gene: TRBV28
d_gene: TRBD1
abundance: .
CDR3aa: CATHRGQGRSMTEAFF
CDR3nt: TGTGCCACCCACAGGGGGCAGGGGAGGTCTATGACTGAAGCTTTCTTT

j_gene: TRBJ1-6
v_gene: TRBV9
d_gene: .
abundance: once
CDR3aa: CASSVGGEESSPLHF
CDR3nt: TGTGCCAGCAGCGTAGGTGGGGAAGAGAGTTCACCCCTCCACTTT

j_gene: TRBJ2-5
v_gene: TRBV5-1
d_gene: TRBD1
abundance: once
CDR3aa: CASSPGTGTDQETQYF
CDR3nt: TGCGCCAGCAGTCCCGGGACAGGGACGGACCAAGAGACCCAGTACTTC

j_gene: TRBJ2-3
v_gene: TRBV5-4
d_gene: .
abundance: once
CDR3aa: CASSSGPTQADTQYF
CDR3nt: TGTGCCAGCAGCTCGGGACCGACGCAGGCAGATACGCAGTATTTT

j_gene: TRBJ2-7
v_gene: TRBV6-5
d_gene: .
abundance: .
CDR3aa: CASRPSGSYEQYF
CDR3nt: TGTGCCAGCAGGCCGTCGGGCTCCTACGAGCAGTACTTC

j_gene: TRBJ2-3
v_gene: TRBV21-1
d_gene: .
abundance: .
CDR3aa: CASSPMPLAGVPDTQYF
CDR3nt: TGTGCCAGCAGCCCGATGCCACTAGCGGGAGTGCCAGATACGCAGTATTTT

j_gene: TRBJ2-5
v_gene: TRBV10-1
d_gene: TRBD1
abundance: once
CDR3aa: CASSSGQVGETQYF
CDR3nt: TGCGCCAGCAGTTCTGGACAGGTGGGGGAGACCCAGTACTTC